This T cell receptor (beta chain) was sequenced in a study of blood T cell repertoires in COVID-19. About the study: Donors in the United States, Italy and Spain gave samples during acute or convalescent COVID-19. The cDNA or gDNA used as material had been derived from T cells, B-cell-depleted T cells, or PBMCs.

In the study's own analysis: The authors estimated nucleated cell counts from reference gene primer amplification. The protocol was immunoSEQ multiplex PCR, while the TCRdb copy is restricted to in-frame clones and leaves out a portion. That table gives V, J and clone size, and the DNA gave D and trimming. The data show 250,000 to 350,000 clones, about 85% seen once. Sequenced material: peripheral blood. The receptor was derived from a woman between 50 and 59 years old with active or convalescent COVID-19.

Written as DNA, the CDR3 is TGCGCCAGCAGCCAAGATACTAGCGGGAGGGCCCTCTCCTACGAGCAGTACTTC. Translated, it gives CASSQDTSGRALSYEQYF. This chain uses TRBV4-1 with TRBJ2-7; TRBD2 agrees at 13 bases. Unmatched junction bases numbered 5, after V lost 0 bases and J lost 0 bases. This CDR3 is 18 amino acids long. Germline V gene lookup returns CDR1 MGHRA and CDR2 YSYEKL.